The T cell receptor beta chain under discussion was sequenced for a study of cytomegalovirus exposure and HLA in healthy donors. Study as a whole: A preliminary data release comprised roughly 80 million unique TCRs obtained from HLA-typed donors.

Nominally healthy donors were sampled, though unrecorded immune exposures were likely. The primer mix had 60 Vbeta and 13 Jbeta primers. Sequencing was performed with immunoSEQ multiplex PCR; in TCRdb, only in-frame clones are kept and a portion is missing. The sample holds 100,000 to 150,000 clones, 82% seen once. Sequencing input: PBMCs. The source of this sequence is a boy aged 2 to 10 in good health and CMV-seronegative.

The DNA for the CDR3 is TGTGCCAGCAGTTACGTTGGCAGGGTATCCGATACGCAGTATTTT. Protein sequence: CASSYVGRVSDTQYF. The genes are TRBV6-5 and TRBJ2-3, with a weak D call TRBD1 (5 bases). Germline V gene lookup returns CDR1 MNHEY and CDR2 SVGAGI. The CDR3 covers 15 residues. V was clipped by 2 bases and J by 6 bases, with 15 bases between them.